Below, 22 T cell receptor beta chains from the same sample are listed, as sequenced in a study of blood T cells in healthy people across ages. The use of a sample-barcoded 5' primer and a J-beta primer mix characterized a second PCR of about 6 to 11 cycles. MiXCR, run by TCRdb on the 5' RACE reads, gives a single entry per CDR3 protein. The sample comprises hundreds of thousands of distinct CDR3 sequences, 21% of which are singletons, and 3.5% to 4% rests with the top ten. Sequencing was carried out using blood. The receptors shown here come from a man between 70 and 80 years old in good health.

The V call is TRBV14, the J call TRBJ2-2, with 10 nucleotides matching TRBD2. The V gene end was trimmed by 5 bases and the J gene end by 5 bases; junction bases not matched to a gene: 2. The CDR3 length is 14 residues. CDR1 and CDR2 from the germline V gene are SGHDN and FVKESK. The CDR3 sequence is CASSVGLATGELFF. The CDR3, as DNA: TGTGCCAGCAGCGTGGGACTAGCGACCGGGGAGCTGTTTTTT. The variable domain in full, completed from reference TRBV14 and TRBJ2-2, reads EAGVTQFPSHSVIEKGQTVTLRCDPISGHDNLYWYRRVMGKEIKFLLHFVKESKQDESGMPNNRFLAERTGGTYSTLKVQPAELEDSGVYFCASSVGLATGELFFGEGSRLTVL.

About this clonotype: A read error may be the cause here, since a much bigger clone is one base away. The chain recombines TRBV19 with TRBJ2-5, with D perhaps TRBD2 (6 bases). Between the trimmed V and J ends, which lost 9 bases and 5 bases, there was a span of 22 bases. Germline V gene lookup returns CDR1 LNHDA and CDR2 SQIVND (reference sequence). The CDR3 length is 15 residues. CDR3 nucleotide sequence: TGTGCCAGCAGTCGAAACGGGAGCGCCTATGAGACCCAGTACTTC. It yields the protein CASSRNGSAYETQYF. Supplemented by reference TRBV19 and TRBJ2-5, the full variable domain reads DGGITQSPKYLFRKEGQNVTLSCEQNLNHDAMYWYRQDPGQGLRLIYYSQIVNDFQKGDIAEGYSVSREKKESFPLTVTSAQKNPTAFYLCASSRNGSAYETQYFGPGTRLLVL.

This chain joins TRBV27 and TRBJ2-1; 14 positions match TRBD2. This CDR3 contains 14 residues. Germline CDR1 is MNHEY and CDR2 is SMNVEV (reference sequence). With 5 bases clipped from V and 9 bases from J, the junction kept 3 bases outside the gene matches. CDR3 coding DNA: TGTGCCAGCAGTCGACTAGCGGGAGGGGGTGAGCAGTTCTTC. The encoded protein is CASSRLAGGGEQFF.

This clonotype was picked up many times. The rearrangement links TRBV4-1 to TRBJ2-3; D remains ambiguous. V was shortened by 3 bases and J by 0 bases, with 4 bases between the two germline ends. The CDR3 has 13 residues. CDR1 and CDR2 (germline): MGHRA, YSYEKL. For the CDR3, the DNA is TGCGCCAGCAGCCAGGACAGCACAGATACGCAGTATTTT. This codes for CASSQDSTDTQYF.

The table lists this clonotype with a few counts. The chain employs TRBV2 and TRBJ2-1; D might be TRBD1 (5 bases). The V gene lost 4 bases and the J gene lost 1 base, with 8 bases spanning the gap. This CDR3 comprises 14 residues. Germline V gene sequence: CDR1 SNHLY, CDR2 FYNNEI. CDR3 DNA sequence: TGTGCCAGCAGTGCCGACAGATCCTACAATGAGCAGTTCTTC. This encodes CASSADRSYNEQFF.

This chain joins TRBV10-3 and TRBJ2-5; no clear D gene. The end of the DNA is better explained by TRBJ2-1, so the J call may be wrong. The germline V gene encodes CDR1 ENHRY and CDR2 SYGVKD. The CDR3 spans 14 residues. CDR3 loop: CAISGGWRKNEQFF. CDR3 nucleotide sequence: TGTGCCATCAGTGGGGGATGGCGAAAAAATGAGCAGTTCTTC.

This clonotype has just a few counts. The V and J genes are TRBV11-2 and TRBJ2-5, with TRBD1 matching 9 bases. The CDR3 spans 16 residues. Germline lookup yields CDR1 SGHAT and CDR2 FQNNGV. V was clipped by 5 bases and J by 0 bases; unmatched bases: 7. CDR3 bases: TGTGCCAGCAGCAACCGGACAGGGGTCTACCAAGAGACCCAGTACTTC. Translated: CASSNRTGVYQETQYF.

This clonotype has only a few counts. The rearrangement links TRBV19 to TRBJ2-7; 7 positions match TRBD2. J gave up 4 bases and V 5 bases, and 14 bases lay outside the gene matches. The germline V gene encodes CDR1 LNHDA and CDR2 SQIVND (reference sequence). This CDR3 is built from 16 residues. CDR3 nucleotides: TGTGCCAGTAGTCCGCTCATCGGCGGGAGAAGGTACGAGCAGTACTTC. Protein product: CASSPLIGGRRYEQYF.

This clonotype was observed a handful of times. The genes are TRBV12-3 or TRBV12-4 and TRBJ1-2; 12 bases are a match to TRBD1. Trimming removed 8 bases from V and 4 bases from J; junction bases left unmatched: 2. CDR3 length: 13 amino acids. The CDR3 nucleotides read TGTGCCAGCGGGACAGGGGGCGCCTATGGCTACACCTTC. Translation gives CASGTGGAYGYTF.

This clonotype was recorded many times. Relative to the germline gene, one junction end is altered; a read error may explain this. The chain recombines TRBV5-1 with TRBJ2-7; 7 bases agree with TRBD1. The CDR3 runs to 12 residues. CDR1 SGHRS and CDR2 YFSETQ come from the germline V gene. The CDR3 coding sequence is TGTGCCAGCAGCCAGGGGGCCTACGAGCAGTACTTC. Translating it yields CASSQGAYEQYF.

As regards this clonotype: One junction end disagrees with the germline gene, perhaps due to a read error. J is TRBJ2-1 and V is TRBV4-1; perhaps D is TRBD1 or TRBD2 (6 bases each). Germline V gene data show CDR1 as MGHRA and CDR2 as YSYEKL. The CDR3 length is 16 residues. Here the CDR3 reads CASSQPGQGGGDERFF. The CDR3 coding sequence is TGCGCCAGCAGCCAACCCGGACAAGGGGGAGGCGATGAGCGGTTCTTC.

This sequence joins TRBV20-1 and TRBJ2-5, with TRBD2 matching over 12 bases. This CDR3 contains 15 residues. CDR1 is DFQATT, CDR2 SNEGSKA, per germline (reference sequence). The V gene end was trimmed by 6 bases and the J gene end by 2 bases; junction bases not matched to a gene: 7. The CDR3 spells CSAQTSGGPQETQYF. CDR3 sequence (DNA): TGCAGTGCCCAAACTAGCGGGGGGCCTCAAGAGACCCAGTACTTC.

Only a few counts were recorded for this clonotype. This chain connects TRBV5-1 to TRBJ1-4; TRBD1 matches at 12 bases. The CDR3 contains 16 residues. Germline CDR1 is SGHRS and CDR2 is YFSETQ. V was clipped by 9 bases and J by 5 bases; unmatched bases: 11. The CDR3 reads CATKAGTGGRNEKLFF. The CDR3, as DNA: TGCGCCACCAAGGCCGGGACAGGGGGCCGGAATGAAAAACTGTTTTTT. Variable domain in full (rest from reference TRBV5-1 and TRBJ1-4): KAGVTQTPRYLIKTRGQQVTLSCSPISGHRSVSWYQQTPGQGLQFLFEYFSETQRNKGNFPGRFSGRQFSNSRSEMNVSTLELGDSALYLCATKAGTGGRNEKLFFGSGTQLSVL.

There are a few counts of this clonotype. The chain links TRBV7-8 to TRBJ2-5; TRBD2 matches at 11 bases. The CDR3 loop spans 17 amino acids. Germline V gene sequence: CDR1 SGHVS, CDR2 FQNEAQ. Losses at the gene ends were 5 bases for V and 2 bases for J; bases not matched to a gene: 10. CDR3: CASSPTRLAGGQETQYF. The CDR3 nucleotides are TGTGCCAGCAGCCCCACGCGCTTAGCGGGAGGGCAAGAGACCCAGTACTTC.

This clonotype has more than one count but fewer than ten. V is TRBV6-1 and J is TRBJ2-4; no clear D. The CDR3 length is 17 residues. The ends were cut back, 4 bases at V and 3 bases at J, with 19 bases in the middle. Germline CDR1 reads MNHNS; CDR2 reads SASEGT. The CDR3 is CASSAPGQAIVKNIQYF. The CDR3 region has the DNA TGTGCCAGCAGTGCCCCCGGGCAGGCGATAGTCAAAAACATTCAGTACTTC.

This clonotype has a handful of counts. This sequence joins TRBV5-6 and TRBJ2-5; 9 bases fit TRBD1. CDR1 and CDR2 from the germline V gene are SGHDT and YYEEEE. V was clipped by 3 bases and J by 0 bases; unmatched bases: 6. This CDR3 spans 16 amino acids. The CDR3 reads CASSYRDRVYQETQYF. The CDR3 DNA reads as TGTGCCAGCAGCTACCGGGACAGGGTGTACCAAGAGACCCAGTACTTC. The variable domain in full, completed from reference TRBV5-6 and TRBJ2-5, reads DAGVTQSPTHLIKTRGQQVTLRCSPKSGHDTVSWYQQALGQGPQFIFQYYEEEERQRGNFPDRFSGHQFPNYSSELNVNALLLGDSALYLCASSYRDRVYQETQYFGPGTRLLVL.

This clonotype occurred many times. This chain joins TRBV14 and TRBJ2-3; no clear D. The V and J ends lost 4 bases and 5 bases respectively, with 10 bases between them. Germline assignment: CDR1 SGHDN and CDR2 FVKESK. This CDR3 has 13 residues. The CDR3 loop is CASSPFLGDTQYF. CDR3 DNA: TGTGCCAGCAGCCCTTTTCTAGGAGATACGCAGTATTTT. The full variable domain, completed using reference TRBV14 and TRBJ2-3, is EAGVTQFPSHSVIEKGQTVTLRCDPISGHDNLYWYRRVMGKEIKFLLHFVKESKQDESGMPNNRFLAERTGGTYSTLKVQPAELEDSGVYFCASSPFLGDTQYFGPGTRLTVL.

V gene TRBV5-1 combines with J gene TRBJ2-3; D not resolved. The CDR3 is 14 amino acids. V lost 4 bases to trimming and J lost 4 bases, with 13 bases between them. CDR1 and CDR2 (germline): SGHRS, YFSETQ. The CDR3 DNA is TGCGCCAGCAGCCCCTCGTGGGTTTCAGATACGCAGTATTTT. Its translation is CASSPSWVSDTQYF.

V gene TRBV2 combines with J gene TRBJ2-1, with 11 bases lining up with TRBD2. This CDR3 contains 13 residues. Germline lookup yields CDR1 SNHLY and CDR2 FYNNEI. V was pared by 6 bases and J by 9 bases, with 4 bases of the junction left unmatched. CDR3 in DNA: TGTGCCAGCAGAGTAGCGGGGGGGCCTGAGCAGTTCTTC. Translation gives CASRVAGGPEQFF.

This clonotype was observed a few times. The J gene is TRBJ2-5, the V gene TRBV5-8; TRBD1 aligns across 7 bases. V lost 5 bases to trimming and J lost 4 bases; unmatched junction nucleotides: 5. Per germline, CDR1 SGHTS and CDR2 YDEGEE. The CDR3 runs to 13 residues. CDR3 protein: CASRNRGGETQYF. The DNA of the CDR3 is TGTGCCAGCAGGAACAGGGGTGGAGAGACCCAGTACTTC.

There are many counts of this clonotype. CDR3 in DNA: TGTGCCACCGGAACTAGCGGGAGGGCCCTAAATGAGCAGTTCTTC. The encoded protein is CATGTSGRALNEQFF. V usage is TRBV24-1 and J usage is TRBJ2-5; 13 nucleotides match TRBD2. The assigned J gene may be wrong: the sequence end matches TRBJ2-1 better. The CDR3 loop spans 15 amino acids. Germline CDR1 is KGHDR and CDR2 is SFDVKD.

The V gene is TRBV4-3, the J gene TRBJ2-1; tentatively, D is TRBD2 (6 bases). Germline V gene lookup returns CDR1 LGHNA and CDR2 YSLEER. Trimming left V 4 bases short and J 2 bases short, with 12 bases between. This CDR3 is built from 15 residues. Written as DNA, the CDR3 is TGCGCCAGCAGCCGGGACTCAAAAACCTACAATGAGCAGTTCTTC. Translating it yields CASSRDSKTYNEQFF.